This T cell receptor (beta chain) was profiled in a study of blood T cell repertoires in COVID-19. About the study: In each case, the material was cDNA or gDNA derived from T cells, B-cell-depleted T cells, or PBMCs.

This clone came up once. This CDR3 region has 15 residues. The V gene lost 2 bases and the J gene lost 4 bases, with 14 bases spanning the gap. Germline V gene lookup returns CDR1 SEHNR and CDR2 FQNEAQ (reference sequence). Cohort assignment relied on participant-reported clinical history. Source study methods: Nucleated cell number was recorded as an estimate derived from reference gene primer amplification. Only in-frame clones appear in the TCRdb table, and some are missing; sequencing was by immunoSEQ multiplex PCR. V and J calls and clone size are as listed in that table; D and trimming were resolved from the DNA. The repertoire has about 190,000 clones, 84% of them found once; the top ten carry 3.2%.

Sequencing was performed on PBMCs or T cells enriched from blood (not recorded which). The clonotype originates from a woman in her 30s who had recovered from COVID-19. The V call is TRBV7-9, the J call TRBJ1-1, with D perhaps TRBD1 (5 bases). This chain's CDR3 is CASSLQGRKGTEAFF. The CDR3 region has the DNA TGTGCCAGCAGCTTACAGGGCAGGAAGGGCACTGAAGCTTTCTTT.